The rows below give T cell receptor beta chains drawn from one sample of a study of cytomegalovirus exposure and HLA in healthy donors. Sequencing was performed with immunoSEQ multiplex PCR; in TCRdb, only in-frame clones are kept and a portion is missing. The repertoire holds 110,000 or so clones, with 88% as singletons. The sample consisted of PBMCs. The receptors were gathered from a man between 18 and 35 years old in good health and CMV-seronegative. Each CDR3 is given without its conserved first and last residue. Fields, in order: V gene, J gene, CDR3 protein.

TRBV25-1,TRBJ1-2,ASSNEEGGDNYGYT
TRBV27,TRBJ1-6,ASSKKPGQGAQPLH
TRBV6-1,TRBJ2-7,ASRPGLAPYEQY
TRBV15,TRBJ2-5,ATSENRLAGKTQY
TRBV6-5,TRBJ2-7,ASSPTSGSSYEQY
TRBV6-7,TRBJ2-7,ASRPPGTSGATGDEQY
TRBV7-2,TRBJ1-2,ASTLGAGGKNGYT
TRBV7-8,TRBJ1-5,ASSFGGESNQPQH
TRBV19,TRBJ2-1,ASSNSGTWYNEQF
TRBV30,TRBJ1-2,AWSAGNYGYT
TRBV30,TRBJ2-7,AWTGGMREQY
TRBV6-5,TRBJ2-1,ASSPGTAFWNEQF
TRBV27,TRBJ2-1,ASSSPGGVINEQF
TRBV28,TRBJ2-7,ASIRGSSYEQY
TRBV9,TRBJ2-1,ASSEGTSFDNEQF
TRBV6-4,TRBJ2-2,ASSKTEDTGELF
TRBV5-1,TRBJ1-1,ASSLVSGANTEAF
TRBV27,TRBJ1-5,ASRQGATNQPQH
TRBV30,TRBJ1-3,AWTRGGTGNTIY
TRBV7-2,TRBJ2-3,ASSQNSADTQY
TRBV29-1,TRBJ2-1,SAHLAGPGNEQF
TRBV5-1,TRBJ2-5,ASRTTQLVGQETQY
TRBV7-8,TRBJ1-5,ASSSTTVTNQPQH
TRBV28,TRBJ1-2,ASGGENYGYT
TRBV18,TRBJ1-4,ASSPRGSNEKLF
TRBV11-2,TRBJ2-7,ASSIKEIRYGGTPYEQY
TRBV30,TRBJ2-4,AWSDTSYVTKNIQY
TRBV28,TRBJ2-3,ASSYKAGNPDTQY
TRBV5-4,TRBJ1-4,ASSLGPGATKLF
TRBV6-6,TRBJ2-6,ASSINRGSGANVLT
TRBV15,TRBJ2-7,ATSTTTDREYEQY
TRBV18,TRBJ1-1,ASSPGQAEAF
TRBV6-5,TRBJ2-7,ASSYSWTGDYEQY
TRBV28,TRBJ2-1,ASSSRGLYNEQF
TRBV7-9,TRBJ1-1,ASSLLPGANTEAF